This T cell receptor beta chain was sequenced during a study of early T cells in non-severe SARS-CoV-2 infection. Study-level information: Bulk RNA taken from unsorted whole blood was sequenced, leaving chains unpaired.

This clonotype was observed many times. V lost 2 bases and J lost 3, with 10 bases in between. CDR1 and CDR2 (germline): MRHNA, SNTAGT. There are 15 residues in the CDR3. In the library, individual cDNA molecules carried attached unique molecular identifiers. Each CDR3 protein gets one entry after TCRdb re-called the 5' RACE reads with MiXCR. In the table there are fewer than 60,000 distinct CDR3 sequences, approximately 11% of which are singletons. Sequenced input: whole blood. The TCR was taken from an adult who was a healthcare worker with PCR-confirmed SARS-CoV-2 infection or an uninfected control (not recorded which). The rearrangement joins TRBV6-4 to TRBJ2-2; maybe TRBD1 (7 bases). The CDR3 protein is CASSDGRGDTGELFF. For the CDR3, the DNA is TGTGCCAGCAGTGACGGCAGGGGGGACACCGGGGAGCTGTTTTTT.